The 29 T cell receptor beta chains in this list originate from one sample, sequenced in a study of cytomegalovirus exposure and HLA in healthy donors. This PCR relied on a set of 60 Vbeta primers and 13 Jbeta primers. Measured with immunoSEQ multiplex PCR; TCRdb has only the in-frame clones, and not every one. The sample lists roughly 110,000 clones; around two thirds were seen once. What was sequenced was PBMCs. The receptors were gathered from a human donor in good health.

The chain carries TRBV21-1 and TRBJ2-3; the D segment call TRBD2 is taken from the table without a DNA check. TRBV21-1 is classified as a pseudogene. CDR3 length equals 16 residues. CDR3 nucleotide sequence: TGTGCCAGCAGCAATAGGAGCGGGACTCACACAGATACGCAGTATTTT. Translation: CASSNRSGTHTDTQYF.

V and J are TRBV25-1 and TRBJ1-1; 11 bases are shared with TRBD1. The CDR3 loop spans 16 amino acids. Per germline, CDR1 MGHDK and CDR2 SYGVNS. The V and J ends lost 0 bases and 4 bases, in that order; junction bases with no gene match: 4. CDR3 amino acids: CASSEYSGTGGTEAFF. The CDR3 nucleotides read TGTGCCAGCAGTGAATATTCCGGGACAGGGGGCACTGAAGCTTTCTTT.

The gene calls are TRBV28 and TRBJ1-5; TRBD1 might be the D (5 bases). This CDR3 spans 14 amino acids. Trimming removed 5 bases at V and 6 bases at J, with 14 bases between. Germline lookup yields CDR1 MDHEN and CDR2 SYDVKM. This CDR3 reads CASSRPGGRQPQHF. DNA of the CDR3: TGTGCCAGCAGTCGACCCGGGGGTCGTCAGCCCCAGCATTTT.

The V call is TRBV4-2, the J call TRBJ2-6; the match to TRBD1 covers 7 bases. Trimming removed 2 bases from V and 1 base from J; junction bases left unmatched: 5. The CDR3 has 17 amino acids. Germline loops: CDR1 LGHNA, CDR2 YNFKEQ. DNA of the CDR3: TGTGCCAGCAGCCAATCGGACAGGCGATCTGGGGCCAACGTCCTGACTTTC. As protein: CASSQSDRRSGANVLTF.

The rearrangement joins TRBV5-8 to TRBJ2-1; the match to TRBD1 covers 7 bases. The germline V gene encodes CDR1 SGHTS and CDR2 YDEGEE. J was trimmed by 2 bases and V by 0 bases; bases with no gene match: 8. The CDR3 sequence is 17 residues long. CDR3 DNA: TGTGCCAGCAGCTTGGCCGACAGGGTTGGGCCCTACAATGAGCAGTTCTTC. Encoded protein: CASSLADRVGPYNEQFF. Together with reference TRBV5-8 and TRBJ2-1, the CDR3 gives the full variable domain: EAGVTQSPTHLIKTRGQQATLRCSPISGHTSVYWYQQALGLGLQFLLWYDEGEERNRGNFPPRFSGRQFPNYSSELNVNALELEDSALYLCASSLADRVGPYNEQFFGPGTRLTVL.

The V gene is TRBV29-1, the J gene TRBJ2-7, with D perhaps TRBD1 (5 bases). The V gene's germline CDR1 is SQVTM and CDR2 ANQGSEA. The CDR3 contains 13 residues. The V end lost 5 bases, the J end lost 4 bases, and 15 bases lay between the germline ends. The CDR3 region has the DNA TGCAGCGTTAATCAGGGCGCGGAATACGAGCAGTACTTC. Its protein is CSVNQGAEYEQYF.

The chain is built from TRBV7-2 and TRBJ2-7; 12 bases map to TRBD2. With V trimmed by 3 bases and J by 2 bases, 2 bases remained unmatched. The CDR3 covers 15 residues. Germline V lookup: CDR1 SGHTA, CDR2 FQGNSA. Here the CDR3 reads CASSFGLAGTYEQYF. The CDR3 nucleotides read TGTGCCAGCAGCTTCGGACTAGCGGGGACCTACGAGCAGTACTTC.

This clone was observed a handful of times. The CDR3 spells CASRHRDRVSGANVLTF. CDR3 in DNA: TGTGCCAGCAGGCATCGGGACAGGGTTTCTGGGGCCAACGTCCTGACTTTC. The gene calls are TRBV5-4 and TRBJ2-6; 9 bases line up with TRBD1. The length of the CDR3 is 17 residues. Per germline, CDR1 SGHNT and CDR2 YYREEE (reference sequence). The junction had 7 bases not matched to a gene; V was cut back by 5 bases and J by 1 base.

The chain joins TRBV29-1 to TRBJ2-2, with a weak D call TRBD1 (6 bases). CDR1 is SQVTM, CDR2 ANQGSEA, per germline. This CDR3 contains 15 residues. Trimming pared 2 bases from V and 5 bases from J, leaving 15 bases between. In nucleotides, the CDR3 is TGCAGCGTTGAAAAGTTGGCAGGGGTGACCGGGGAGCTGTTTTTT. It yields the protein CSVEKLAGVTGELFF.

The CDR3 DNA reads TGTGCCAGCAGCTTGGCCACGACTCCTTCCTACGAGCAGTACTTC. The encoded protein is CASSLATTPSYEQYF. This chain connects TRBV5-5 to TRBJ2-7; D unresolved. This CDR3 is 15 amino acids long. V was shortened by 0 bases and J by 1 base, with 11 bases between the two germline ends. Germline lookup yields CDR1 SGHKS and CDR2 YYEKEE (reference sequence).

The chain couples TRBV2 to TRBJ1-3; D perhaps matches TRBD1 (5 bases). Trimming left V 7 bases short and J 5 bases short, with 18 bases between. CDR3 size: 15 residues. Germline lookup yields CDR1 SNHLY and CDR2 FYNNEI. In nucleotides, the CDR3 is TGTGCCAGCACACGGGGGGGGACGATCCGAAACACCATATATTTT. Translation: CASTRGGTIRNTIYF. The variable domain in full, completed from reference TRBV2 and TRBJ1-3, reads EPEVTQTPSHQVTQMGQEVILRCVPISNHLYFYWYRQILGQKVEFLVSFYNNEISEKSEIFDDQFSVERPDGSNFTLKIRSTKLEDSAMYFCASTRGGTIRNTIYFGEGSWLTVV.

The V gene is TRBV27, the J gene TRBJ2-5, with 10 bases that match TRBD1. V was clipped by 5 bases and J by 5 bases; unmatched bases: 5. CDR1 and CDR2 (germline): MNHEY, SMNVEV (reference sequence). The CDR3 sequence is 14 residues long. The CDR3 DNA reads TGTGCCAGCAGTAGACAGGGGGCTTGGGAGACCCAGTACTTC. It translates to CASSRQGAWETQYF.

This clone showed up just once. This sequence joins TRBV7-9 and TRBJ1-1; D not certain. CDR1 and CDR2 (germline): SEHNR, FQNEAQ (reference sequence). V was shortened by 4 bases and J by 6 bases, with 9 bases between the two germline ends. The CDR3 length is 12 residues. CDR3 nucleotides: TGTGCCAGCAGCTATGAGGTTTCTGAAGCTTTCTTT. Amino acid sequence: CASSYEVSEAFF.

The V call is TRBV28, the J call TRBJ1-3, with 8 bases identical to TRBD1. This CDR3 comprises 15 residues. J gave up 4 bases and V 3 bases, and 5 bases lay outside the gene matches. Looked up from germline, CDR1 is MDHEN and CDR2 is SYDVKM. CDR3 nucleotide sequence: TGTGCCAGCAGTTTTCAGGGGGCGGAAGGAAACACCATATATTTT. The encoded protein is CASSFQGAEGNTIYF.

Worth noting for this clone: This sample also contains other DNA sequences that code for the same CDR3. The chain is built from TRBV5-1 and TRBJ2-1; a possible D gene is TRBD2 (5 bases). The CDR3 is 13 amino acids. Deletions cut 5 bases from V and 4 bases from J, with 10 bases between. Germline CDR1 reads SGHRS; CDR2 reads YFSETQ. This CDR3 reads CASRDREYNEQFF. Written as DNA, the CDR3 is TGCGCCAGCAGGGACCGGGAATACAATGAGCAGTTCTTC.

As regards this clone: The junction departs from the called germline gene at one end, perhaps through a read error. The V and J genes are TRBV4-1 and TRBJ1-2; D gene uncertain. This CDR3 has 17 residues. Germline V gene lookup returns CDR1 MGHRA and CDR2 YSYEKL. The CDR3 DNA reads TGCGCCAACAGCCAAGATAACGAGGGCCGAGGCTCCACTGGCTACACCTTC. The encoded protein is CANSQDNEGRGSTGYTF.

This clone was recorded once. The chain couples TRBV2 to TRBJ1-2; D is perhaps TRBD1 (5 bases). Trimming stripped 2 bases from V and 7 bases from J, with 14 bases between. Germline V gene data show CDR1 as SNHLY and CDR2 as FYNNEI. The CDR3 length is 14 residues. CDR3 nucleotides: TGTGCCAGCAGTGAAATGTTAGGCGGGGGTGGCTACACCTTC. Encoded protein: CASSEMLGGGGYTF.

This clone was seen only a few times. The chain joins TRBV29-1 to TRBJ2-1; TRBD1 aligns across 7 bases. J lost 5 bases, V lost 6 bases, and 10 bases had no gene match. The germline CDR1 and CDR2 sequences are SQVTM and ANQGSEA. This CDR3 contains 14 residues. This CDR3 reads CSVAYRGTNNEQFF. CDR3 DNA sequence: TGCAGCGTGGCGTACAGGGGAACGAACAATGAGCAGTTCTTC.

This clone was detected only a few times. This rearrangement joins TRBV6-1 to TRBJ1-6, with 10 bases lining up with TRBD1. With V trimmed by 5 bases and J by 10 bases, 8 bases remained unmatched. This CDR3 is built from 15 residues. The germline gives CDR1 MNHNS, CDR2 SASEGT. The CDR3 nucleotides read TGTGCCAGCAGTATCAGTGGGACAGGGGAATCACCCCTCCACTTT. Translated, it gives CASSISGTGESPLHF.

The chain recombines TRBV7-2 with TRBJ1-2; 7 nucleotides match TRBD1. V shed 1 base and J 4 bases; nucleotides not matched to a gene: 15. CDR1 and CDR2 from the germline V gene are SGHTA and FQGNSA. The CDR3 is 18 residues long. Here the CDR3 reads CASSLVSTGRNGGYGYTF. The CDR3 DNA reads as TGTGCCAGCAGCTTAGTCTCGACAGGGCGGAACGGTGGCTATGGCTACACCTTC.

This chain joins TRBV7-2 and TRBJ1-3; no clear D gene. The germline V gene encodes CDR1 SGHTA and CDR2 FQGNSA. V lost 5 bases and J 8 bases, leaving 10 bases between the germline ends. CDR3 length equals 12 residues. CDR3 amino acids: CASSPPTYTIYF. Here the CDR3 DNA reads TGTGCCAGCAGCCCCCCTACCTACACCATATATTTT.

Concerning this clone itself: Other DNA sequences from this sample encode an identical CDR3 as well. V usage is TRBV7-2 and J usage is TRBJ2-7; 14 positions match TRBD2. CDR1 and CDR2 (germline): SGHTA, FQGNSA. The CDR3 is made up of 15 amino acids. V was clipped by 5 bases and J by 3 bases; unmatched bases: 3. CDR3 region: CASSPGLAGDYEQYF. DNA for the CDR3: TGTGCCAGCAGCCCGGGACTAGCGGGAGACTACGAGCAGTACTTC.

The chain combines TRBV7-2 with TRBJ1-3; 7 bases line up with TRBD1. CDR3 length: 15 amino acids. Germline CDR1 reads SGHTA; CDR2 reads FQGNSA. Trimming cost V 4 bases and J 4 bases; bases outside gene matches: 7. CDR3 nucleotide sequence: TGTGCCAGCAGCTACCAAGACAGGGCGGGAAACACCATATATTTT. Its translation is CASSYQDRAGNTIYF.

The rearrangement uses TRBV4-2 and TRBJ1-5; perhaps TRBD1 as D (5 bases). V lost 1 base and J 6 bases, leaving 16 bases between the germline ends. Germline CDR1 is LGHNA and CDR2 is YNFKEQ. The CDR3 consists of 16 residues. CDR3 sequence: CASSQAGDPRVQPQHF. As DNA, the CDR3 is TGTGCCAGCAGCCAAGCGGGGGACCCAAGGGTTCAGCCCCAGCATTTT.

The rearrangement uses TRBV30 and TRBJ2-2; 8 nucleotides match TRBD1. This CDR3 comprises 18 residues. V was pared by 0 bases and J by 3 bases, with 12 bases of the junction left unmatched. Per the germline V gene, CDR1 is GTSNPN and CDR2 is SVGIG (reference sequence). In nucleotides, the CDR3 is TGTGCCTGGAGTGTACCCCCCCCGGACAGGGCTGACACCGGGGAGCTGTTTTTT. It translates to CAWSVPPPDRADTGELFF.

The chain combines TRBV4-3 with TRBJ1-2, with unresolved D. This CDR3 region has 12 residues. V gave up 6 bases and J gave up 5 bases, with 10 bases separating them. From germline, CDR1 is LGHNA and CDR2 YSLEER. The CDR3 DNA reads as TGCGCCAGCAGGGGCATCGATTATGGCTACACCTTC. It encodes CASRGIDYGYTF.

The chain couples TRBV11-2 to TRBJ2-7; D might be TRBD2 (6 bases). Trimming cost V 3 bases and J 3 bases, with 12 bases left between them. This CDR3 has 14 amino acids. Germline V lookup: CDR1 SGHAT, CDR2 FQNNGV. The CDR3 region is CASSFRAGLYEQYF. CDR3 nucleotides: TGTGCCAGCAGCTTTCGGGCGGGACTCTACGAGCAGTACTTC.

V and J are TRBV28 and TRBJ2-5, with D tentatively TRBD2 (6 bases). CDR3 length equals 17 residues. Germline CDR1 reads MDHEN; CDR2 reads SYDVKM. The V gene lost 4 bases and the J gene lost 4 bases, with 22 bases spanning the gap. CDR3 in amino acids: CASSSLPGVSGGETQYF. Here the CDR3 DNA reads TGTGCCAGCAGTTCCCTACCAGGAGTTAGCGGAGGAGAGACCCAGTACTTC. Variable domain in full (rest from reference TRBV28 and TRBJ2-5): DVKVTQSSRYLVKRTGEKVFLECVQDMDHENMFWYRQDPGLGLRLIYFSYDVKMKEKGDIPEGYSVSREKKERFSLILESASTNQTSMYLCASSSLPGVSGGETQYFGPGTRLLVL.

This chain uses TRBV28 with TRBJ2-7; 12 bases agree with TRBD2. Germline assignment: CDR1 MDHEN and CDR2 SYDVKM. V gave up 6 bases and J gave up 0 bases; unmatched junction bases: 3. There are 15 residues in the CDR3. CDR3 DNA: TGTGCCAGCAGGATACTAGCGGGGGGCTCCTACGAGCAGTACTTC. Its translation: CASRILAGGSYEQYF. Full variable domain (outside the CDR3, taken from reference TRBV28 and TRBJ2-7): DVKVTQSSRYLVKRTGEKVFLECVQDMDHENMFWYRQDPGLGLRLIYFSYDVKMKEKGDIPEGYSVSREKKERFSLILESASTNQTSMYLCASRILAGGSYEQYFGPGTRLTVT.